The rows below give T cell receptor beta chains drawn from one sample of a study of cytomegalovirus exposure and HLA in healthy donors. Clones were read by immunoSEQ multiplex PCR, and TCRdb kept only the in-frame ones, dropping some. This table has 55,000 to 65,000 clones, 80% appearing once. Sequenced input: PBMCs. The receptors here all came from a male donor in good health and CMV-seronegative. Both conserved end residues are part of each CDR3. The D gene is left open where the match is weak. Size is stated for part of the rows, as once, few or many counts, or as a class when the clone is expanded.

abundance	j_gene	d_gene	v_gene	CDR3aa	CDR3nt
-	TRBJ2-3	-	TRBV11-3	CASSLGDGGDTQYF	TGTGCCAGCAGCTTAGGCGACGGAGGAGATACGCAGTATTTT
few	TRBJ2-7	-	TRBV5-4	CASSPEDSSYEQYF	TGTGCCAGCAGCCCCGAGGACAGCTCCTACGAGCAGTACTTC
-	TRBJ1-2	TRBD1	TRBV19	CASSPRTGGPFYGYTF	TGTGCCAGTAGTCCCCGAACAGGGGGACCTTTCTATGGCTACACCTTC
-	TRBJ1-5	-	TRBV18	CASSRRAAGSNQPQHF	TGTGCCAGCTCTCGGAGGGCTGCGGGATCCAATCAGCCCCAGCATTTT
once	TRBJ2-7	TRBD1	TRBV5-4	CASSNDRGRDEQYF	TGTGCCAGCAGCAATGACAGGGGGCGGGACGAGCAGTACTTC
-	TRBJ1-5	-	TRBV18	CASSPKGDNQPQHF	TGTGCCAGCTCACCAAAGGGGGACAATCAGCCCCAGCATTTT
-	TRBJ2-7	-	TRBV19	CASSIVASVYEQYF	TGTGCCAGTAGTATTGTAGCCAGCGTTTACGAGCAGTACTTC
-	TRBJ2-3	TRBD2	TRBV5-1	CASSLGGGADTQYF	TGCGCCAGCAGTCTGGGCGGGGGGGCAGATACGCAGTATTTT
-	TRBJ2-3	TRBD2	TRBV29-1	CSGGRLAGPGDTQYF	TGCAGCGGGGGTAGACTAGCGGGGCCGGGAGATACGCAGTATTTT
-	TRBJ1-5	-	TRBV19	CASTPAGVYQPQHF	TGTGCCAGTACCCCGGCGGGGGTGTACCAGCCCCAGCATTTT
-	TRBJ1-1	TRBD1	TRBV4-3	CASSPYRGTEAFF	TGCGCCAGCAGCCCGTACAGGGGTACGGAAGCTTTCTTT
-	TRBJ2-5	TRBD2	TRBV9	CASMLAGGRVGTQYF	TGTGCCAGCATGCTAGCGGGGGGCCGGGTGGGGACCCAGTACTTC
few	TRBJ1-2	-	TRBV14	CASSQDFPQLGQTIYGYTF	TGTGCCAGCAGCCAAGATTTCCCACAACTCGGACAGACCATCTATGGCTACACCTTC
-	TRBJ1-1	-	TRBV7-3	CASSFGKDTEAFF	TGTGCCAGCAGCTTCGGGAAGGACACTGAAGCTTTCTTT
-	TRBJ2-7	-	TRBV6-1	CASSALGTKLLSYEQYF	TGTGCCAGCAGTGCCCTTGGGACAAAACTCCTCTCCTACGAGCAGTACTTC